The rows below give T cell receptor beta chains drawn from one sample of a study of blood T cell repertoires in COVID-19. Generated by immunoSEQ multiplex PCR, the TCRdb table keeps only in-frame clones and is missing some. The repertoire has 190,000 or so clones, about nine tenths of them found once; the top ten carry approximately 10%. The sequenced material came from PBMCs or T cells enriched from blood (not recorded which). These receptor sequences come from a man between 18 and 35 years old with acute COVID-19. The CDR3 runs from the conserved cysteine through the conserved F or W. A D gene is named only where the DNA matches it firmly. For some rows the clone size is stated as once, few or many, or as a class when expanded; others skip it.

v_gene: TRBV18; j_gene: TRBJ1-1; abundance: -; d_gene: -; CDR3nt: TGTGCCAGCTCATACACAGGCGGCACTGAAGCTTTCTTT; CDR3aa: CASSYTGGTEAFF
v_gene: TRBV11-2; j_gene: TRBJ2-1; abundance: once; d_gene: TRBD2; CDR3nt: TGTGCCAGCAGCCCCGGGACTAGCGGGAGTCGAGACTCCTACAATGAGCAGTTCTTC; CDR3aa: CASSPGTSGSRDSYNEQFF
v_gene: TRBV27; j_gene: TRBJ1-2; abundance: -; d_gene: -; CDR3nt: TGTGCCAGCAGTTTGGGGCAATTTAACTATGGCTACACCTTC; CDR3aa: CASSLGQFNYGYTF
v_gene: TRBV5-1; j_gene: TRBJ2-1; abundance: -; d_gene: TRBD2; CDR3nt: TGCGCCAGCAGCCCTCTGGTCGGACTAGTAAATGAGCAGTTCTTC; CDR3aa: CASSPLVGLVNEQFF
v_gene: TRBV7-2; j_gene: TRBJ2-7; abundance: once; d_gene: TRBD2; CDR3nt: TGTGCCAGCAGCGTTACTAGCGGGAGTCGGTACGAGCAGTACTTC; CDR3aa: CASSVTSGSRYEQYF
v_gene: TRBV28; j_gene: TRBJ2-7; abundance: -; d_gene: TRBD1; CDR3nt: TGTGCCAGTGTTAGACAGGGGGCGGCGGAGCAGTACTTC; CDR3aa: CASVRQGAAEQYF
v_gene: TRBV14; j_gene: TRBJ2-7; abundance: -; d_gene: -; CDR3nt: TGTGCCAGCAGCCAGGTCTCAGGGGGGTACGAGCAGTACTTC; CDR3aa: CASSQVSGGYEQYF
v_gene: TRBV28; j_gene: TRBJ2-7; abundance: -; d_gene: TRBD2; CDR3nt: TGTGCCAGCAGTTTGGGGCGGGAGGGCCAAACCTACGAGCAGTACTTC; CDR3aa: CASSLGREGQTYEQYF
v_gene: TRBV6-5; j_gene: TRBJ1-1; abundance: few; d_gene: -; CDR3nt: TGTGCCAGCAGTTACGGCAGGGGCGGTTTTAGTACTGAAGCTTTCTTT; CDR3aa: CASSYGRGGFSTEAFF
v_gene: TRBV19; j_gene: TRBJ2-1; abundance: -; d_gene: TRBD2; CDR3nt: TGTGCCAGTAGTATTCTTAGCGGGAGGGCCGACAATGAGCAGTTCTTC; CDR3aa: CASSILSGRADNEQFF
v_gene: TRBV7-6; j_gene: TRBJ2-1; abundance: -; d_gene: TRBD2; CDR3nt: TGTGCCAGCAGCCCGAAGACTAGCGGAGACTACAATGAGCAGTTCTTC; CDR3aa: CASSPKTSGDYNEQFF
v_gene: TRBV5-6; j_gene: TRBJ2-7; abundance: few; d_gene: TRBD2; CDR3nt: TGTGCCAGCAGCTTGGGTAGCGGGCGCCACGAGCAGTACTTC; CDR3aa: CASSLGSGRHEQYF
v_gene: TRBV10-3; j_gene: TRBJ2-7; abundance: -; d_gene: -; CDR3nt: TGTGCCATCAGTGCAGGAGGGAGCACAGGCTACGAGCAGTACTTC; CDR3aa: CAISAGGSTGYEQYF
v_gene: TRBV29-1; j_gene: TRBJ2-5; abundance: -; d_gene: TRBD1; CDR3nt: TGCAGCGTTGAAGAAACAGGGGGAGAGACCCAGTACTTC; CDR3aa: CSVEETGGETQYF
v_gene: TRBV5-6; j_gene: TRBJ2-2; abundance: once; d_gene: -; CDR3nt: TGTGCCAGCAGCCTACAGGGAACCGGGGAGCTGTTTTTT; CDR3aa: CASSLQGTGELFF
v_gene: TRBV13; j_gene: TRBJ1-2; abundance: -; d_gene: TRBD1; CDR3nt: TGTGCCAGCAGCGTTAATGGACAGGCCTATGGCTACACCTTC; CDR3aa: CASSVNGQAYGYTF
v_gene: TRBV19; j_gene: TRBJ2-1; abundance: -; d_gene: -; CDR3nt: TGTGCCAGTAGTATTGTCAGAAGCTCCTACAATGAGCAGTTCTTC; CDR3aa: CASSIVRSSYNEQFF
v_gene: TRBV6-5; j_gene: TRBJ2-5; abundance: -; d_gene: -; CDR3nt: TGTGCCAGCAGTCCACGACTAAGCGGAGAGACCCAGTACTTC; CDR3aa: CASSPRLSGETQYF
v_gene: TRBV11-3; j_gene: TRBJ2-5; abundance: once; d_gene: TRBD2; CDR3nt: TGTGCCAGCAGCTTAGATCGGGGGGATTGGGAGACCCAGTACTTC; CDR3aa: CASSLDRGDWETQYF
v_gene: TRBV5-1; j_gene: TRBJ1-2; abundance: -; d_gene: TRBD1; CDR3nt: TGCGCCAGCAGCTTGGGACAGGGGGGACGGGGCTACACCTTC; CDR3aa: CASSLGQGGRGYTF
v_gene: TRBV10-1; j_gene: TRBJ2-7; abundance: -; d_gene: -; CDR3nt: TGCGCCAGCAGCGCCGGGTCTCGGGACGAGCAGTACTTC; CDR3aa: CASSAGSRDEQYF
v_gene: TRBV11-3; j_gene: TRBJ2-2; abundance: -; d_gene: TRBD2; CDR3nt: TGTGCCAGCAGCTTAGTACCCGGACTAGCCCCCGGGGAGCTGTTTTTT; CDR3aa: CASSLVPGLAPGELFF
v_gene: TRBV5-1; j_gene: TRBJ2-7; abundance: -; d_gene: TRBD2; CDR3nt: TGCGCCAGCAGCCCGACTAGCGGGATTTCTTCCGAGCAGTACTTC; CDR3aa: CASSPTSGISSEQYF
v_gene: TRBV4-3; j_gene: TRBJ1-1; abundance: -; d_gene: -; CDR3nt: TGCGCCAGCAGCCAAGAAACACGCACTGAAGCTTTCTTT; CDR3aa: CASSQETRTEAFF
v_gene: TRBV28; j_gene: TRBJ2-5; abundance: once; d_gene: TRBD1; CDR3nt: TGTGCCAGCAGCGACAGGGGAGAGGAAGAGACCCAGTACTTC; CDR3aa: CASSDRGEEETQYF
v_gene: TRBV6-4; j_gene: TRBJ2-1; abundance: medium-sized; d_gene: TRBD1; CDR3nt: TGTGCCAGCAGTGACAGGGGGCACAATGAGCAGTTCTTC; CDR3aa: CASSDRGHNEQFF
v_gene: TRBV19; j_gene: TRBJ1-1; abundance: -; d_gene: TRBD1; CDR3nt: TGTGCCAGTAGCAACCCCGGGGCCGACAGGGAAATTACTGAAGCTTTCTTT; CDR3aa: CASSNPGADREITEAFF
v_gene: TRBV7-9; j_gene: TRBJ1-3; abundance: -; d_gene: -; CDR3nt: TGTGCCAGCAGCTTTGGGAGTGGAAACACCATATATTTT; CDR3aa: CASSFGSGNTIYF
v_gene: TRBV6-5; j_gene: TRBJ2-5; abundance: -; d_gene: -; CDR3nt: TGTGCCAGCAGTTACCAGACTAGTGGGACCCAGTACTTC; CDR3aa: CASSYQTSGTQYF
v_gene: TRBV4-3; j_gene: TRBJ2-2; abundance: -; d_gene: TRBD1; CDR3nt: TGCGCCAGCAGCCAAGGGACAGGGGGGACCGGGGAGCTGTTTTTT; CDR3aa: CASSQGTGGTGELFF
v_gene: TRBV7-9; j_gene: TRBJ2-7; abundance: -; d_gene: -; CDR3nt: TGTGCCAGCAGCTTCGAGTACGAGCAGTACTTC; CDR3aa: CASSFEYEQYF
v_gene: TRBV7-2; j_gene: TRBJ2-1; abundance: -; d_gene: TRBD2; CDR3nt: TGTGCCAGCAGTCACCCCCCCGGTAGCGGGGTCTACAATGAGCAGTTCTTC; CDR3aa: CASSHPPGSGVYNEQFF
v_gene: TRBV19; j_gene: TRBJ1-1; abundance: once; d_gene: -; CDR3nt: TGTGCCAGTAGTACCGCAGTGAACACTGAAGCTTTCTTT; CDR3aa: CASSTAVNTEAFF
v_gene: TRBV24-1; j_gene: TRBJ1-2; abundance: -; d_gene: -; CDR3nt: TGTGCCACCAGTGACACAAGGACTCCGAAATATGGCTACACCTTC; CDR3aa: CATSDTRTPKYGYTF
v_gene: TRBV6-5; j_gene: TRBJ2-7; abundance: -; d_gene: TRBD2; CDR3nt: TGTGCCAGCAGTTACCTAGCGGGAGGTACCTACGAGCAGTACTTC; CDR3aa: CASSYLAGGTYEQYF
v_gene: TRBV9; j_gene: TRBJ2-1; abundance: -; d_gene: -; CDR3nt: TGTGCCAGCAGCCCGGGATCGGGGGTGAATGAGCAGTTCTTC; CDR3aa: CASSPGSGVNEQFF
v_gene: TRBV20-1; j_gene: TRBJ2-1; abundance: -; d_gene: TRBD2; CDR3nt: TGCAGAGGGGAGGGAGGGACTGAGCAGTTCTTC; CDR3aa: CRGEGGTEQFF
v_gene: TRBV6-6; j_gene: TRBJ2-7; abundance: -; d_gene: -; CDR3nt: TGTGCCAGCAGGCCCGACAGCCGTTTCGAGCAGTACTTC; CDR3aa: CASRPDSRFEQYF
v_gene: TRBV25-1; j_gene: TRBJ2-7; abundance: -; d_gene: TRBD1; CDR3nt: TGTGCCAGCAGTGAGGGACAGGGGGGGTTTTCCGAGCAGTACTTC; CDR3aa: CASSEGQGGFSEQYF
v_gene: TRBV27; j_gene: TRBJ2-1; abundance: -; d_gene: TRBD2; CDR3nt: TGTGCCAGCAGTTTATGGGGGAGGGCGGCCAATGAGCAGTTCTTC; CDR3aa: CASSLWGRAANEQFF
v_gene: TRBV12-5; j_gene: TRBJ1-2; abundance: -; d_gene: -; CDR3nt: TGTGCTAGTGGTGTAGACGGAGCTAACTATGGCTACACCTTC; CDR3aa: CASGVDGANYGYTF
v_gene: TRBV4-2; j_gene: TRBJ2-1; abundance: -; d_gene: TRBD2; CDR3nt: TGTGCCAGCAGCCAAGACGAGACTAGCGGGAGCAATGAGCAGTTCTTC; CDR3aa: CASSQDETSGSNEQFF
v_gene: TRBV3-1/TRBV3-2; j_gene: TRBJ2-7; abundance: -; d_gene: -; CDR3nt: TGTGCCAGCAGCCTCGAGGGGGGGGTAGACGAGCAGTACTTC; CDR3aa: CASSLEGGVDEQYF
v_gene: TRBV30; j_gene: TRBJ2-7; abundance: -; d_gene: -; CDR3nt: TGTGCCTGGAGTGACGGTGGGGCATACGAGCAGTACTTC; CDR3aa: CAWSDGGAYEQYF
v_gene: TRBV6-2/TRBV6-3; j_gene: TRBJ1-3; abundance: -; d_gene: -; CDR3nt: TGTGCCAGCAGTTACTCGAGAAGCTCTGGAAACACCATATATTTT; CDR3aa: CASSYSRSSGNTIYF
v_gene: TRBV30; j_gene: TRBJ2-7; abundance: once; d_gene: -; CDR3nt: TGTGCCTCGGACTGGGCCTCCTACGAGCAGTACTTC; CDR3aa: CASDWASYEQYF